This TCR beta chain comes out of a study of siplizumab effects on memory and regulatory T cells. Findings and caveats of the study: Unstimulated subset assignment was obtained for only a minor fraction of alloreactive clones. Siplizumab conditions gave an average of around 70% Treg-derived mappable alloreactive CD4+ clones, versus 25% to 30% for controls.

Details on this clone: What it binds is not known.

V lost 0 bases, J lost 3 bases, and 0 bases lay in between. Germline values: CDR1 WSHSY, CDR2 SAAADI. There are 11 residues in the CDR3. Assay: immunoSEQ multiplex PCR; the TCRdb copy retains only in-frame clones and omits some. The sample carries around 110,000 clones, around 94% recorded once. What was sequenced was non-Treg CD4+ T cells sorted from blood. This rearrangement joins TRBV10-2 to TRBJ2-7, with D unresolved. The source of this sequence is a human donor in good health. CDR3 sequence: CASSESYEQYF. In DNA, the CDR3 is TGCGCCAGCAGTGAGTCCTACGAGCAGTACTTC.